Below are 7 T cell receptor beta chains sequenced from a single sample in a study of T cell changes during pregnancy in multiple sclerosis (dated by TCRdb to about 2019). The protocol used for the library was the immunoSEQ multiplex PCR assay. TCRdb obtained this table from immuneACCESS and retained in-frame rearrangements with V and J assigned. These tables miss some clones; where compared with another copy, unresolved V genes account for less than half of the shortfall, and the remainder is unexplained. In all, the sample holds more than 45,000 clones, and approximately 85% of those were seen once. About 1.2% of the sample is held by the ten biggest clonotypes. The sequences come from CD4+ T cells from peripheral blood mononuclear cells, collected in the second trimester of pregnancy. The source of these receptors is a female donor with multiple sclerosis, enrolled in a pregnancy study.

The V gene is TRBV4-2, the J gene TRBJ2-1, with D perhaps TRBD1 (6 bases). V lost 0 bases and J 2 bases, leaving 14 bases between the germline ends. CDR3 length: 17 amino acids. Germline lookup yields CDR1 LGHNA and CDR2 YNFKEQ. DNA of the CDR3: TGTGCCAGCAGCCAAGATCCAGGGGACGGTACCTACAATGAGCAGTTCTTC. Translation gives CASSQDPGDGTYNEQFF.

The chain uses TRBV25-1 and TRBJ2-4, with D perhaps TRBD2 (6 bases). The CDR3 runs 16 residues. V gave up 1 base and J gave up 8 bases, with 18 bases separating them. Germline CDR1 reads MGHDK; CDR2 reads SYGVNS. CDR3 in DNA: TGTGCCAGCAGTGAATCCGGGACTGCTGCCCATGACATTCAGTACTTC. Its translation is CASSESGTAAHDIQYF. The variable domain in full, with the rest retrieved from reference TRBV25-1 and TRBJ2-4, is EADIYQTPRYLVIGTGKKITLECSQTMGHDKMYWYQQDPGMELHLIHYSYGVNSTEKGDLSSESTVSRIRTEHFPLTLESARPSHTSQYLCASSESGTAAHDIQYFGAGTRLSVL.

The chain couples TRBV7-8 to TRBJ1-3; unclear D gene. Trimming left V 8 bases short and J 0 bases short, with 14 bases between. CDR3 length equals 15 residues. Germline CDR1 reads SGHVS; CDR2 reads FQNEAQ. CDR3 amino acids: CASARSVPSGNTIYF. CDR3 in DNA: TGTGCCAGCGCCCGGAGCGTGCCCTCTGGAAACACCATATATTTT. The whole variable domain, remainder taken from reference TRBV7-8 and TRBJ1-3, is GAGVSQSPRYKVAKRGQDVALRCDPISGHVSLFWYQQALGQGPEFLTYFQNEAQLDKSGLPSDRFFAERPEGSVSTLKIQRTQQEDSAVYLCASARSVPSGNTIYFGEGSWLTVV.

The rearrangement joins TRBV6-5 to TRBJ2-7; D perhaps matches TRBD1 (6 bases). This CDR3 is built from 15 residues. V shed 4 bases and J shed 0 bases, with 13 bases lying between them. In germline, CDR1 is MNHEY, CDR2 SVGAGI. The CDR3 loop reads CASSSGDTTSYEQYF. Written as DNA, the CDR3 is TGTGCCAGCAGTTCCGGGGACACCACCTCCTACGAGCAGTACTTC.

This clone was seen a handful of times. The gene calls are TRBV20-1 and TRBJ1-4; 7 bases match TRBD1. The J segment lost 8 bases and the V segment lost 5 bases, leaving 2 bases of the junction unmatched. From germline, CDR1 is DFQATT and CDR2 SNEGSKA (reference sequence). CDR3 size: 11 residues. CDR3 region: CSAGDREKLFF. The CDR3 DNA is TGCAGTGCTGGGGACAGAGAAAAACTGTTTTTT.

CDR3 sequence reads: CASSPRTTGEIGYGYTF. As DNA, the CDR3 is TGTGCCAGCAGCCCTCGAACGACAGGGGAGATCGGCTATGGCTACACCTTC. The V and J genes are TRBV9 and TRBJ1-2; 8 bases match TRBD1. Germline V CDR1 and CDR2: SGDLS, YYNGEE. V dropped 4 bases and J dropped 4; count of bases not matched to a gene: 15. This CDR3 has 17 amino acids.

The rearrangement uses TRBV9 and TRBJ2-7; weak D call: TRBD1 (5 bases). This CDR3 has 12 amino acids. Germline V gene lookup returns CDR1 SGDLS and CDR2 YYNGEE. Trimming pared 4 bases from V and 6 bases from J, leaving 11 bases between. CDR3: CASSLQVSEQYF. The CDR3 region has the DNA TGTGCCAGCAGCCTACAGGTTTCCGAGCAGTACTTC.